These 31 T cell receptor beta chains came from one sample sequenced in a study of Ad26.COV2.S vaccination and SARS-CoV-2 variants (dated by TCRdb to 2020 to 2023). This specimen's treatment or condition label, interpreted: about 20 received Ad26.COV2.S at low or high dose, single or two shots; 5 received placebo; per-sample allocation not given. Repertoires of vaccine and placebo recipients were sequenced from samples taken on day 63 after the first injection. The receptor library was made with the immunoSEQ multiplex PCR assay. This is the immuneACCESS table as TCRdb keeps it, with only in-frame sequences that have V and J called. A part of the clones is gone; compared with another copy, unresolved V genes explain less than half, and the rest is unexplained. The sample data list roughly 450,000 clones, and 90% of these were observed just once. 9% to 15% of the sample goes to the ten largest clones.

Here the sequenced sample was peripheral blood, taken in a trial of Ad26.COV2.S vaccine versus placebo. These receptors were collected from a person aged 18-65 years who received the Ad26.COV2.S COVID-19 vaccine or a placebo.

V gene TRBV4-2 combines with J gene TRBJ2-7, with TRBD1 as a possible D gene (5 bases). The V gene lost 0 bases and the J gene lost 2 bases, with 11 bases spanning the gap. The CDR3 covers 15 residues. Germline CDR1 LGHNA, CDR2 YNFKEQ. The CDR3 region is CASSQEGLKPYEQYF. Written as DNA, the CDR3 is TGTGCCAGCAGCCAAGAGGGGCTGAAGCCCTACGAGCAGTACTTC.

This chain joins TRBV19 and TRBJ2-2; D gene uncertain. The CDR3 totals 14 residues. CDR1 LNHDA and CDR2 SQIVND come from the germline V gene (reference sequence). Deletions cut 4 bases from V and 3 bases from J, with 9 bases between. The CDR3 nucleotides read TGTGCCAGTAGTAAACAGCATGACACCGGGGAGCTGTTTTTT. It codes for CASSKQHDTGELFF.

The chain links TRBV12-3 or TRBV12-4 to TRBJ2-2; D is unclear. This CDR3 is 11 amino acids long. The germline V and J ends were trimmed by 6 bases and 8 bases, with 7 bases remaining between them. Here the CDR3 reads CASSRLGELFF. In DNA form, the CDR3 reads TGTGCCAGCAGCCGACTTGGGGAGCTGTTTTTT.

The chain joins TRBV7-8 to TRBJ1-2, with 11 bases lining up with TRBD1. The CDR3 is 15 amino acids. In germline, CDR1 is SGHVS, CDR2 FQNEAQ. The J segment lost 7 bases and the V segment lost 5 bases, leaving 9 bases of the junction unmatched. The CDR3 DNA reads TGTGCCAGCAGCGGTTGGACAGGGGGCCCTAGTGGCTACACCTTC. It yields the protein CASSGWTGGPSGYTF.

This chain connects TRBV19 to TRBJ2-7; D ambiguous. The CDR3 covers 12 residues. The V gene's germline CDR1 is LNHDA and CDR2 SQIVND (reference sequence). Trimming stripped 10 bases from V and 3 bases from J, with 13 bases between. In nucleotides, the CDR3 is TGTGCCACCTCCGGGCTTAGCTACGAGCAGTACTTC. Encoded protein: CATSGLSYEQYF. Full variable domain (missing parts from reference TRBV19 and TRBJ2-7): DGGITQSPKYLFRKEGQNVTLSCEQNLNHDAMYWYRQDPGQGLRLIYYSQIVNDFQKGDIAEGYSVSREKKESFPLTVTSAQKNPTAFYLCATSGLSYEQYFGPGTRLTVT.

This clone appeared once. This chain links TRBV18 with TRBJ2-5; the D gene is possibly TRBD2 (6 bases). Trimming took 5 bases from V and 4 from J, leaving 14 bases between them. Germline-derived CDR1 and CDR2 are KGHSH and LQKENI. The CDR3 extends over 14 amino acids. The CDR3 protein is CASSRLEGTETQYF. DNA for the CDR3: TGTGCCAGCTCAAGACTAGAAGGAACAGAGACCCAGTACTTC.

The V and J genes are TRBV15 and TRBJ2-1, with 13 bases lining up with TRBD2. The CDR3 is 14 amino acids. Germline V lookup: CDR1 LNHNV, CDR2 YYDKDF (reference sequence). V trimming: 4 bases; J trimming: 9 bases; junction bases outside the gene matches: 3. The CDR3 reads CATSTGLAGVEQFF. The DNA of the CDR3 is TGTGCCACCAGCACCGGACTAGCGGGAGTTGAGCAGTTCTTC.

This clone occurred a few times. The chain has TRBV28 and TRBJ2-3, with D tentatively TRBD2 (6 bases). The CDR3 covers 15 residues. Trimming shortened V by 3 bases and J by 2 bases, and 12 bases separated the two germline ends. Germline V CDR1 and CDR2: MDHEN, SYDVKM. The CDR3 sequence: CASSFLALDTDTQYF. CDR3 bases: TGTGCCAGCAGTTTTCTAGCGTTGGACACAGATACGCAGTATTTT.

V usage is TRBV27 and J usage is TRBJ1-1; D perhaps matches TRBD1 (6 bases). V dropped 0 bases and J dropped 5 bases, with 13 bases sitting between them. This CDR3 has 15 amino acids. Germline values: CDR1 MNHEY, CDR2 SMNVEV (reference sequence). CDR3 coding DNA: TGTGCCAGCAGTTTATCGAGGGGGGTTTTGACTGAAGCTTTCTTT. Protein product: CASSLSRGVLTEAFF.

V and J are TRBV28 and TRBJ1-2; weak D call: TRBD1 (5 bases). Trimming removed 5 bases from V and 1 base from J, with 17 bases in between. There are 16 residues in the CDR3. Germline V gene sequence: CDR1 MDHEN, CDR2 SYDVKM. This CDR3 reads CASSKKGVRGNYGYTF. CDR3 bases: TGTGCCAGCAGTAAAAAAGGGGTTAGGGGTAACTATGGCTACACCTTC.

The CDR3 region has the DNA TGTGCCAGCAGTTCCCCCGGTTTAGCGGGAGCCTACGAGCAGTACTTC. This codes for CASSSPGLAGAYEQYF. V usage is TRBV28 and J usage is TRBJ2-7; 9 bases line up with TRBD2. Germline values: CDR1 MDHEN, CDR2 SYDVKM. The length of the CDR3 is 16 residues. V lost 4 bases and J lost 2; bases outside the gene matches: 9.

This clone was detected only a few times. V usage is TRBV5-8 and J usage is TRBJ1-5; D unresolved. The CDR3 loop spans 14 amino acids. The germline V gene has CDR1 SGHTS and CDR2 YDEGEE. V lost 0 bases to trimming and J lost 4 bases, with 8 bases between them. For the CDR3, the DNA is TGTGCCAGCAGCTTGGTAACAGAAAATCAGCCCCAGCATTTT. This encodes CASSLVTENQPQHF.

J is TRBJ2-5 and V is TRBV5-4; TRBD2 matches at 13 bases. The trim removed 2 bases at V and 4 bases at J, leaving 5 bases unmatched. The CDR3 contains 16 residues. Germline CDR1 reads SGHNT; CDR2 reads YYREEE (reference sequence). CDR3 bases: TGTGCCAGCAGCTTCCGGACTAGCGGGAGTGGAGAGACCCAGTACTTC. It translates to CASSFRTSGSGETQYF.

The chain recombines TRBV10-1 with TRBJ2-1; 9 nucleotides line up with TRBD2. Trimming removed 2 bases from V and 5 bases from J; junction bases left unmatched: 7. Per the germline V gene, CDR1 is WNHNN and CDR2 is SYGVQD (reference sequence). The CDR3 consists of 16 residues. CDR3 sequence: CASSEEIAGDNNEQFF. CDR3 nucleotide sequence: TGCGCCAGCAGTGAGGAGATAGCGGGAGACAACAATGAGCAGTTCTTC.

J is TRBJ2-2 and V is TRBV29-1; 13 bases map to TRBD2. Germline lookup yields CDR1 SQVTM and CDR2 ANQGSEA. The CDR3 has 15 residues. V was pared by 4 bases and J by 4 bases, with 3 bases of the junction left unmatched. DNA for the CDR3: TGCAGCGTTGGTACTAGCGGGGGGGGCACCGGGGAGCTGTTTTTT. It specifies CSVGTSGGGTGELFF.

The chain links TRBV7-9 to TRBJ2-1; TRBD1 matches 7 bases. The germline CDR1 and CDR2 sequences are SEHNR and FQNEAQ (reference sequence). Trimming cost V 5 bases and J 7 bases; bases outside gene matches: 8. This CDR3 is built from 14 residues. Here the CDR3 reads CASSTQVQGNEQFF. The CDR3 nucleotides are TGTGCCAGCAGCACACAAGTACAGGGGAATGAGCAGTTCTTC.

The chain links TRBV27 to TRBJ2-5, with 13 bases matching TRBD2. Germline lookup yields CDR1 MNHEY and CDR2 SMNVEV (reference sequence). Trimming removed 7 bases from V and 14 bases from J; junction bases left unmatched: 10. The CDR3 is made up of 13 amino acids. The CDR3 protein is CASTRGLAGPQYF. Written as DNA, the CDR3 is TGTGCCAGCACCCGGGGACTAGCGGGACCACAATACTTC.

The chain has TRBV4-3 and TRBJ2-4, with TRBD2 identical over 10 bases. V lost 4 bases to trimming and J lost 5 bases; unmatched junction nucleotides: 5. The CDR3 runs 15 residues. From germline, CDR1 is LGHNA and CDR2 YSLEER. CDR3 DNA sequence: TGCGCCAGCAGCCTGACTAGCGGGTCTGAAAACATTCAGTACTTC. Protein product: CASSLTSGSENIQYF.

V and J are TRBV5-1 and TRBJ2-5; 7 nucleotides agree with TRBD1. Germline V gives CDR1 SGHRS, CDR2 YFSETQ. The V and J ends lost 3 bases and 2 bases, in that order; junction bases with no gene match: 4. This CDR3 has 14 residues. CDR3 loop: CASSYGQAQETQYF. Written as DNA, the CDR3 is TGCGCCAGCAGCTACGGACAGGCTCAAGAGACCCAGTACTTC.

The chain carries TRBV19 and TRBJ1-1, with D maybe TRBD1 (5 bases). CDR3 length: 15 amino acids. Between the trimmed V and J ends, which lost 2 bases and 7 bases, there was a span of 17 bases. Germline V gene lookup returns CDR1 LNHDA and CDR2 SQIVND (reference sequence). CDR3 nucleotide sequence: TGTGCCAGTAGTATAATTGGGCAGGGCGTGAATGAAGCTTTCTTT. This gives the protein CASSIIGQGVNEAFF.

The V and J genes are TRBV30 and TRBJ1-2; D not certain. V was trimmed by 7 bases and J by 2 bases, leaving 8 bases between them. The germline gives CDR1 GTSNPN, CDR2 SVGIG (reference sequence). The CDR3 spans 11 residues. CDR3 in amino acids: CASNENYGYTF. CDR3 nucleotide sequence: TGTGCCTCCAATGAAAACTATGGCTACACCTTC.

CDR3 in amino acids: CASSSGAGLAGVWETQYF. The CDR3 nucleotides read TGTGCCAGCAGTAGCGGAGCCGGCCTAGCGGGAGTTTGGGAGACCCAGTACTTC. This sequence joins TRBV2 and TRBJ2-5, with 10 positions matching TRBD2. Germline trimming cut 5 bases from V and 5 bases from J; bases unmatched to any gene: 17. The CDR3 is made up of 18 amino acids. Germline V lookup: CDR1 SNHLY, CDR2 FYNNEI.

The chain has TRBV7-9 and TRBJ1-2; no clear D gene. Germline loops: CDR1 SEHNR, CDR2 FQNEAQ (reference sequence). Between the trimmed V and J ends, which lost 5 bases and 2 bases, there was a span of 12 bases. The CDR3 sequence is 14 residues long. The CDR3 reads CASSPQGHNYGYTF. DNA for the CDR3: TGTGCCAGCAGCCCCCAAGGTCACAACTATGGCTACACCTTC.

The chain employs TRBV7-2 and TRBJ2-7; D is uncertain. The germline V gene encodes CDR1 SGHTA and CDR2 FQGNSA. CDR3 length: 17 amino acids. Deletions cut 1 base from V and 0 bases from J, with 16 bases between. The CDR3 is CASSLDRSQPSSYEQYF. For the CDR3, the DNA is TGTGCCAGCAGCTTAGATCGTTCACAGCCTTCCTCCTACGAGCAGTACTTC.

CDR3 coding DNA: TGTGCCAGTAGCCCGGGCGCTTCCTGGACTGGCTACACCTTC. Translation gives CASSPGASWTGYTF. The J gene is TRBJ1-2, the V gene TRBV19; no definite D call. The CDR3 consists of 14 residues. From germline, CDR1 is LNHDA and CDR2 SQIVND (reference sequence). V was shortened by 6 bases and J by 7 bases, with 18 bases between the two germline ends.

The V call is TRBV5-4, the J call TRBJ2-7; 12 nucleotides align to TRBD2. The J segment lost 4 bases and the V segment lost 4 bases, leaving 6 bases of the junction unmatched. The germline CDR1 and CDR2 sequences are SGHNT and YYREEE (reference sequence). The CDR3 contains 15 residues. In DNA form, the CDR3 reads TGTGCCAGCAGCACTTGGACTAGCGGGACGTACGAGCAGTACTTC. Amino acids: CASSTWTSGTYEQYF.

The chain uses TRBV11-2 and TRBJ2-1; D possibly corresponds to TRBD2 (6 bases). V gave up 2 bases and J gave up 8 bases, with 16 bases separating them. Germline loops: CDR1 SGHAT, CDR2 FQNNGV. The CDR3 covers 15 residues. CDR3 in amino acids: CASSLSGLPSDEQFF. As DNA, the CDR3 is TGTGCCAGCAGCTTATCGGGACTCCCTTCCGATGAGCAGTTCTTC.

This clone was found once. This rearrangement joins TRBV7-2 to TRBJ2-7; TRBD1 aligns across 9 bases. This CDR3 is 14 amino acids long. Germline V gene data show CDR1 as SGHTA and CDR2 as FQGNSA. V lost 0 bases and J lost 4; bases outside the gene matches: 1. CDR3 in DNA: TGTGCCAGCAGCTTAGCGACAGGGGGGTACGAGCAGTACTTC. Translating gives CASSLATGGYEQYF.

The V call is TRBV5-1, the J call TRBJ2-4, with 11 positions matching TRBD2. The CDR3 contains 17 residues. CDR1 and CDR2 from the germline V gene are SGHRS and YFSETQ. Losses at the gene ends were 4 bases for V and 0 bases for J; bases not matched to a gene: 6. DNA of the CDR3: TGCGCCAGCAGCATGAATAGCGGGAGGGAAGCCAAAAACATTCAGTACTTC. Encoded protein: CASSMNSGREAKNIQYF. Using reference TRBV5-1 and TRBJ2-4 for the parts outside the CDR3, the full variable domain is KAGVTQTPRYLIKTRGQQVTLSCSPISGHRSVSWYQQTPGQGLQFLFEYFSETQRNKGNFPGRFSGRQFSNSRSEMNVSTLELGDSALYLCASSMNSGREAKNIQYFGAGTRLSVL.

V usage is TRBV12-3 or TRBV12-4 and J usage is TRBJ2-3; D not resolved. V gave up 6 bases and J gave up 5 bases, with 6 bases separating them. The CDR3 has 11 amino acids. CDR3 in DNA: TGTGCCAGCAGCCGGCGAGATACGCAGTATTTT. It translates to CASSRRDTQYF.

This clone was seen once. J is TRBJ2-3 and V is TRBV4-2; 11 bases map to TRBD1. This CDR3 has 16 residues. J lost 3 bases, V lost 2 bases, and 4 bases had no gene match. CDR1 LGHNA and CDR2 YNFKEQ come from the germline V gene. CDR3 sequence: CASSQTGTGGTDTQYF. CDR3 DNA: TGTGCCAGCAGCCAAACCGGGACAGGGGGGACAGATACGCAGTATTTT.